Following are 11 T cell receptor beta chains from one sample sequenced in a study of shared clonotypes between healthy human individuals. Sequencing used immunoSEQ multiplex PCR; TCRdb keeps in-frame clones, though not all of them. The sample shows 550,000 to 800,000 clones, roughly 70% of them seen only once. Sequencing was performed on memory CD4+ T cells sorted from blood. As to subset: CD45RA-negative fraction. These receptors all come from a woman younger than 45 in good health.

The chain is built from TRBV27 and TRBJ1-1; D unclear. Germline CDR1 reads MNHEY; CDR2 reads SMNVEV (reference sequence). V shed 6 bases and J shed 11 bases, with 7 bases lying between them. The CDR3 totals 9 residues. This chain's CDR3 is CASRPTAFF. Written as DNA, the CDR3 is TGTGCCAGCAGGCCTACGGCTTTCTTT.

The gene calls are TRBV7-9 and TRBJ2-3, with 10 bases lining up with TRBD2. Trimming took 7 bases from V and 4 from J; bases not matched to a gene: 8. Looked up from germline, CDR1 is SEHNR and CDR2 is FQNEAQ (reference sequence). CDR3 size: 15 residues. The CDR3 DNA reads TGTGCCAGCAACAGAATAGCGGGAGGATCAGATACGCAGTATTTT. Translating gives CASNRIAGGSDTQYF. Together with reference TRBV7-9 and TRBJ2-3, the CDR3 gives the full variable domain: DTGVSQNPRHKITKRGQNVTFRCDPISEHNRLYWYRQTLGQGPEFLTYFQNEAQLEKSRLLSDRFSAERPKGSFSTLEIQRTEQGDSAMYLCASNRIAGGSDTQYFGPGTRLTVL.

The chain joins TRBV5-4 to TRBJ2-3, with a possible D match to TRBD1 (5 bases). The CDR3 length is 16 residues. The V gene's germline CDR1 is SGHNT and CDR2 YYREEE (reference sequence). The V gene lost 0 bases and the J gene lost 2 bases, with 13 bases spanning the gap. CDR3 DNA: TGTGCCAGCAGCTTGGGTTCGGCAGGGAACACAGATACGCAGTATTTT. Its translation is CASSLGSAGNTDTQYF.

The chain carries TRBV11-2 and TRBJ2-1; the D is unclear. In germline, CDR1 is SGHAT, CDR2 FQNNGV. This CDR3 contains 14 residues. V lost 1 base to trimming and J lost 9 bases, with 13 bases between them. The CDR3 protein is CASSLAHIQIEQFF. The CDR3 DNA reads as TGTGCCAGCAGCTTAGCCCATATCCAGATTGAGCAGTTCTTC.

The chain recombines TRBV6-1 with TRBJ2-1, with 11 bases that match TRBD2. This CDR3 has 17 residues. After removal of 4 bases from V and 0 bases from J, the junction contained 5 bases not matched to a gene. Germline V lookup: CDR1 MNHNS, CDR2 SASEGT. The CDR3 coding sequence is TGTGCCAGCAGTGGACTAGCGGGATCAAGCTCCTACAATGAGCAGTTCTTC. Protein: CASSGLAGSSSYNEQFF.

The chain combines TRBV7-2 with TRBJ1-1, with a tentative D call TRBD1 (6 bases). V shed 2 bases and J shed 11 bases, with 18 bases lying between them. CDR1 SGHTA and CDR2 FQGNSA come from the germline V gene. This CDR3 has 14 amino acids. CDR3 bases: TGTGCCAGCAGCTTATCTATTCGGGGGCGAAAGGCTTTCTTT. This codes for CASSLSIRGRKAFF.

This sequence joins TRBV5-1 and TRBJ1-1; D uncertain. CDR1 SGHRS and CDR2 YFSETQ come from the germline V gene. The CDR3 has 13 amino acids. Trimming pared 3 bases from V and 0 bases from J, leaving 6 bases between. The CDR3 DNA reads TGCGCCAGCAGCTACGGGGTGAACACTGAAGCTTTCTTT. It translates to CASSYGVNTEAFF.

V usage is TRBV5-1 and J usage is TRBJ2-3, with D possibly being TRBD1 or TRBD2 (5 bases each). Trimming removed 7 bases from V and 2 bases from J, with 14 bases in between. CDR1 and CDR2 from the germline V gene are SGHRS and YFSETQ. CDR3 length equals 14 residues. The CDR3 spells CASHMGEITDTQYF. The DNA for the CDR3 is TGCGCCAGCCACATGGGGGAGATCACAGATACGCAGTATTTT.

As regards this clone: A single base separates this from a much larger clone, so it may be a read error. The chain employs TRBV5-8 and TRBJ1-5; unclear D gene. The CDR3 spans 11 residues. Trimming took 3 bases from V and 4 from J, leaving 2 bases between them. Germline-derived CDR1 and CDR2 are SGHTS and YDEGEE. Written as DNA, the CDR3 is TGTGCCAGCAGCTGGAATCAGCCCCAGCATTTT. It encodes CASSWNQPQHF.

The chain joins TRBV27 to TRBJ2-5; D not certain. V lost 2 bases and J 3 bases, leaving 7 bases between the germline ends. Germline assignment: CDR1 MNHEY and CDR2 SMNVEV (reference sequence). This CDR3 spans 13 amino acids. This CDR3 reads CASSLGQEETQYF. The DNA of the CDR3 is TGTGCCAGCAGTTTAGGGCAAGAAGAGACCCAGTACTTC.

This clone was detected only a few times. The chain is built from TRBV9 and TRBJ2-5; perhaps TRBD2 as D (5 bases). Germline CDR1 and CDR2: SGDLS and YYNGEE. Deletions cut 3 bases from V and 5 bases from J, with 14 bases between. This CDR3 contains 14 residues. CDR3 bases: TGTGCCAGCAGCGGAGCCGGGGAGCTGGAGACCCAGTACTTC. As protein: CASSGAGELETQYF.